The 5 T cell receptor beta chains below all came from one sample that was sequenced in a study of blood T cell repertoires in COVID-19. Some clones are missing from TCRdb's copy, which holds only in-frame ones; the method was immunoSEQ multiplex PCR. The profile covers roughly 220,000 clones, with just over 85% appearing a single time and about 3.8% taken by the ten largest. Sequenced material: PBMCs or T cells enriched from blood (not recorded which). The receptors originated from a middle-aged woman with acute COVID-19.

This clone came up a few times. J is TRBJ1-2 and V is TRBV3-1 (or the pseudogene TRBV3-2), with TRBD1 matching over 7 bases. V lost 5 bases, J lost 6 bases, and 6 bases stayed unmatched. The CDR3 is 13 residues long. Germline CDR1 and CDR2: LGHDT and YNNKEL (reference sequence). This chain's CDR3 is CASSTGVVNGYTF. CDR3 DNA: TGTGCCAGCAGCACAGGGGTCGTCAATGGCTACACCTTC.

Worth noting for this clone: Other DNA sequences in this specimen translate into the identical CDR3. This rearrangement joins TRBV11-2 to TRBJ2-7; weak D call: TRBD1 (6 bases). Per germline, CDR1 SGHAT and CDR2 FQNNGV. CDR3 length equals 13 residues. V was clipped by 3 bases and J by 3 bases, with 9 bases between them. This chain's CDR3 is CASSLGQLYEQYF. The DNA for the CDR3 is TGTGCCAGCAGCTTGGGACAACTCTACGAGCAGTACTTC. The full variable domain, completed using reference TRBV11-2 and TRBJ2-7, is EAGVAQSPRYKIIEKRQSVAFWCNPISGHATLYWYQQILGQGPKLLIQFQNNGVVDDSQLPKDRFSAERLKGVDSTLKIQPAKLEDSAVYLCASSLGQLYEQYFGPGTRLTVT.

The rearrangement uses TRBV6-2 or TRBV6-3 and TRBJ2-7; 10 bases match TRBD1. CDR1 is MNHEY, CDR2 SVGEGT, per germline. The CDR3 spans 17 residues. V lost 2 bases to trimming and J lost 4 bases; unmatched junction nucleotides: 11. CDR3 DNA: TGTGCCAGCAGTTACAACCGGGACAGGGGAGTCTTTTACGAGCAGTACTTC. Translating it yields CASSYNRDRGVFYEQYF.

This clone appeared a single time. The chain joins TRBV14 to TRBJ1-5; no clear D gene. CDR1 and CDR2 from the germline V gene are SGHDN and FVKESK. Trimming removed 1 base from V and 2 bases from J, with 18 bases in between. The CDR3 is 18 residues long. The CDR3 DNA is TGTGCCAGCAGCCAAGGGACCCCACGGGGAAGGGGCAATCAGCCCCAGCATTTT. Translation: CASSQGTPRGRGNQPQHF.

The rearrangement joins TRBV7-2 to TRBJ2-1, with 8 positions matching TRBD2. V gave up 5 bases and J gave up 6 bases; unmatched junction bases: 9. The CDR3 length is 15 residues. CDR1 and CDR2 from the germline V gene are SGHTA and FQGNSA. CDR3 DNA: TGTGCCAGCAGCGAGCGGGCGGGAGGCCTCAATGAGCAGTTCTTC. It codes for CASSERAGGLNEQFF.